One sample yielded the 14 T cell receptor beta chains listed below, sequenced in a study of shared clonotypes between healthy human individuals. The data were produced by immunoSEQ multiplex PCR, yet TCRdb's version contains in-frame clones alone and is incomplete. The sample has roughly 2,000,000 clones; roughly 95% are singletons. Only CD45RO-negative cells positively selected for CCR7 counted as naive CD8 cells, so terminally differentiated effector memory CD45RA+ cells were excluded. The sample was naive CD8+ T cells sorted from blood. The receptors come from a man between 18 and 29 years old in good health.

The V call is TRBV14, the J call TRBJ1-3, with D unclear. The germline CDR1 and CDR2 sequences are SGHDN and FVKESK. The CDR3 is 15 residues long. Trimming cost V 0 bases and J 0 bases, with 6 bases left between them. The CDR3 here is CASSQDWSSGNTIYF. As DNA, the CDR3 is TGTGCCAGCAGCCAAGATTGGAGCTCTGGAAACACCATATATTTT.

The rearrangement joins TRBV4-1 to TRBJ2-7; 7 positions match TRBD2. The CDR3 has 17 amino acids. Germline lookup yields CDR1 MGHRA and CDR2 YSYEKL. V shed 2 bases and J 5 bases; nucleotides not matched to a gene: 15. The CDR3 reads CASSQQPLGGEGHEQYF. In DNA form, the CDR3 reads TGCGCCAGCAGCCAACAACCCCTAGGAGGGGAGGGGCACGAGCAGTACTTC.

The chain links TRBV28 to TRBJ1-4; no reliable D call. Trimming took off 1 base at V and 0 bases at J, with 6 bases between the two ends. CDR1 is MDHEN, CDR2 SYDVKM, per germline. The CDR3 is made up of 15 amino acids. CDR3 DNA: TGTGCCAGCAGTTTATCTTTTGCAACTAATGAAAAACTGTTTTTT. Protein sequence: CASSLSFATNEKLFF.

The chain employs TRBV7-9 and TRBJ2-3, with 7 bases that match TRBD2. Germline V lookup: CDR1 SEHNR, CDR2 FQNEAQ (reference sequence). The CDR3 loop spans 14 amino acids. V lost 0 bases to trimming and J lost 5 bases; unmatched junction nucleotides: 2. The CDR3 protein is CASSLAGGKDTQYF. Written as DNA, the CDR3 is TGTGCCAGCAGCTTAGCGGGGGGGAAAGATACGCAGTATTTT.

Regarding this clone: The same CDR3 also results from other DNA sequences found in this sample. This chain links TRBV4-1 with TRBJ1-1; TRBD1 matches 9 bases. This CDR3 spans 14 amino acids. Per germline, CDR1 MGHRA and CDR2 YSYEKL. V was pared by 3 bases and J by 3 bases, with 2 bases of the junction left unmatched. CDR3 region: CASSQRQGDTEAFF. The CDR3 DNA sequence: TGCGCCAGCAGCCAGAGACAGGGGGACACTGAAGCTTTCTTT.

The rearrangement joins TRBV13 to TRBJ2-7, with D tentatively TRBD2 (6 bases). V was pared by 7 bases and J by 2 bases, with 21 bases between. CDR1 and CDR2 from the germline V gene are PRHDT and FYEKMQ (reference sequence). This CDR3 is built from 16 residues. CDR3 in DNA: TGTGCCAGCACTCAGGATGGAGGGGCGGACCCCTACGAGCAGTACTTC. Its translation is CASTQDGGADPYEQYF.

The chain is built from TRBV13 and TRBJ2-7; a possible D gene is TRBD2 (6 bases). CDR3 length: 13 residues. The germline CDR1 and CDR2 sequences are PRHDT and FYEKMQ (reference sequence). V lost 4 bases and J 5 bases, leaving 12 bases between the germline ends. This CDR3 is CASSYHGGNEQYF. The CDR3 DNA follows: TGTGCCAGCAGCTATCATGGAGGGAACGAGCAGTACTTC.

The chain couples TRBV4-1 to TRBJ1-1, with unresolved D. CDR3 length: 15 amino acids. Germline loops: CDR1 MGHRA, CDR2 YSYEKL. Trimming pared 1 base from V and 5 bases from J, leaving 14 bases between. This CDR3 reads CASSQASSGETEAFF. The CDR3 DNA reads TGCGCCAGCAGCCAAGCCTCAAGCGGGGAAACTGAAGCTTTCTTT.

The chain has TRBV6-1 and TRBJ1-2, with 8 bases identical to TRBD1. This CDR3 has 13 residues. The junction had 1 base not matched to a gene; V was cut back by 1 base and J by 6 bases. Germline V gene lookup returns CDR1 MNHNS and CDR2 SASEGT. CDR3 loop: CASSEGTGNGYTF. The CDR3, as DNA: TGTGCCAGCAGTGAAGGGACAGGGAATGGCTACACCTTC.

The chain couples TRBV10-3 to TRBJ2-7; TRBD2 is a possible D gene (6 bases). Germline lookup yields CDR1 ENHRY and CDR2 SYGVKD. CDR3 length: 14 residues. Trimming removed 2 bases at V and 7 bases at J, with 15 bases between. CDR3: CAISEHLGGLEQYF. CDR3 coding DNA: TGTGCCATCAGTGAGCACTTGGGGGGATTGGAGCAGTACTTC.

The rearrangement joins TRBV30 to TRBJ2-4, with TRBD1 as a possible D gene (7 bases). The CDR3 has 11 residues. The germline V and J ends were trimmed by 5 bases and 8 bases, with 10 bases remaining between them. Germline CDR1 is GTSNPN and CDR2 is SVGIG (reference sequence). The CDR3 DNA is TGTGCCTGGGACAGGGAGGACATTCAGTACTTC. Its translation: CAWDREDIQYF.

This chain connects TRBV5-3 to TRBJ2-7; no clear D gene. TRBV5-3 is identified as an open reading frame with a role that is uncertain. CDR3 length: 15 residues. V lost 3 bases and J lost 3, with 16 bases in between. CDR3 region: CARSSRLRFGYEQYF. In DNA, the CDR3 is TGTGCCAGAAGCTCTCGGCTAAGATTCGGCTACGAGCAGTACTTC.

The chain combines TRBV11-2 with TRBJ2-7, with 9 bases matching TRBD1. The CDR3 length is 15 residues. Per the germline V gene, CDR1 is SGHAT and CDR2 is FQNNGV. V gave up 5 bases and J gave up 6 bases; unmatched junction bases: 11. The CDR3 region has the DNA TGTGCCAGCAGCCCGACGACGGGGACAGGGAGCGAGCAGTACTTC. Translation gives CASSPTTGTGSEQYF.

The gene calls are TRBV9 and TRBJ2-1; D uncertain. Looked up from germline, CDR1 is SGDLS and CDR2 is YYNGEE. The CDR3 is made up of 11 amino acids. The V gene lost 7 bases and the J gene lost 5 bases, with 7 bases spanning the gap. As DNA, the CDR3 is TGTGCCAGCGGCCTTGACAATGAGCAGTTCTTC. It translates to CASGLDNEQFF.